Sequencing of this T cell receptor (beta chain) was carried out in a study of cytomegalovirus exposure and HLA in healthy donors. Use of 60 Vbeta and 13 Jbeta primers characterized the PCR. The data were produced by immunoSEQ multiplex PCR, yet TCRdb's version contains in-frame clones alone and is incomplete. Altogether some 150,000 clones are present, 60% to 80% being singletons, with the ten largest covering about 1.3%. Notes on this clone: What it binds is not known.

This CDR3 region has 16 residues. The J segment lost 10 bases and the V segment lost 0 bases, leaving 6 bases of the junction unmatched. Germline CDR1 reads SGHNT; CDR2 reads YYREEE (reference sequence). Study-wide points: When analyzed later, a missense DCLRE1C variant was found to be linked to TCR beta V- and J-gene trimming.

The source of this sequence is a male donor in good health and CMV-seronegative. This chain joins TRBV5-4 and TRBJ1-6; 11 nucleotides match TRBD1. Sequenced input: PBMCs. The CDR3 DNA sequence: TGTGCCAGCAGCTTGGGGGACAGGGGGTGGAGATCACCCCTCCACTTT. Protein: CASSLGDRGWRSPLHF.